This T cell receptor (beta chain) was profiled in a study of blood T cells in healthy people across ages. Study results and limitations: Older age went with lower TCR beta diversity per million T cells, in a roughly linear way.

Turning to this clonotype: The antigen is undetermined.

Alongside a J-beta primer mix, a sample-barcoded 5' primer served in a second PCR lasting 7 to 11 cycles. TCRdb called the 5' RACE reads again in MiXCR, with one record for every CDR3 protein. This repertoire shows roughly 680,000 distinct CDR3 sequences, over 40% found once; its top ten account for roughly 14%. This CDR3 spans 17 amino acids. CDR1 and CDR2 from the germline V gene are MDHEN and SYDVKM. The V segment lost 5 bases and the J segment 8 bases; nucleotides outside the gene matches: 15. This chain uses TRBV28 with TRBJ2-1; TRBD2 agrees at 10 bases. This TCR was recovered from a woman of 80 years or more in good health. The material sequenced was blood. CDR3 in DNA: TGTGCCAGCAGTCGGAGGACTAGCGGAACTAATCCCCATGAGCAGTTCTTC. This translates into CASSRRTSGTNPHEQFF.